A selection of T cell receptor beta chains follows, all from one sample in a study of identical twins. A single record per CDR3 protein comes from TCRdb applying MiXCR to the 5' RACE reads. The table has 1.5 million to 2 million distinct CDR3 sequences, about 31% seen once. The sequencing sample was made of cord blood. The receptors were sampled from a newborn girl in good health. The CDR3 runs from the conserved cysteine through the conserved F or W. The D gene is left open where the match is weak. Only part of the rows carry a size: once, few, many, or a class if the clone is expanded.

v_gene	d_gene	j_gene	abundance	CDR3nt	CDR3aa
TRBV7-6	.	TRBJ1-1	few	TGTGCCAGCAGGCGGGTGTACACTGAAGCTTTCTTT	CASRRVYTEAFF
TRBV7-6	TRBD1	TRBJ2-5	.	TGTGCCAGCAGCTCGAGGATCGAGGACAGGGGCAGGGAGACCCAGTACTTC	CASSSRIEDRGRETQYF
TRBV7-2	.	TRBJ1-6	few	TGTGCCAGCAGCTTAGGACTGATTAATTCACCCCTCCACTTT	CASSLGLINSPLHF
TRBV4-2	.	TRBJ1-5	.	TGTGCCACCAGCCAAGAAGGGACGGTCAATCAGCCCCAGCATTTT	CATSQEGTVNQPQHF
TRBV7-9	.	TRBJ1-3	.	TGTGCCAGCAGCTTCCGCGACGGAGGGTCGCTCTCTGGAAACACCATATATTTT	CASSFRDGGSLSGNTIYF
TRBV3-1	TRBD2	TRBJ2-1	.	TGTGCCAGCAGCCATCGGACTAGATCGATCTACAATGAGCAGTTCTTC	CASSHRTRSIYNEQFF
TRBV12-3/TRBV12-4	TRBD1	TRBJ2-1	.	TGTGCCAGCAGCTCCACTACAGGGGGCTCCTACAATGACCAGTTCTTC	CASSSTTGGSYNDQFF
TRBV4-1	.	TRBJ1-4	few	TGCGCCAGCAGCCGCACTCTGGGTGAAAAACTGTTTTTT	CASSRTLGEKLFF
TRBV29-1	.	TRBJ2-7	many	TGCAGCGTTTCAGGTCCAAACTACGAGCAGTACTTC	CSVSGPNYEQYF
TRBV2	TRBD2	TRBJ2-3	.	TGTGCCAGCAAGGAGGGACTAGGACTCTCCGATACGCAGTATTTT	CASKEGLGLSDTQYF
TRBV4-1	TRBD1	TRBJ1-5	.	TGCGCCAGCAGCCAACTCGTACCACCACCGGGACAGGGACGCAATCAGCCCCAGCATTTT	CASSQLVPPPGQGRNQPQHF
TRBV4-2	TRBD2	TRBJ2-5	.	TGTGCCAGCAGGCCGGGACTAGTGGTCGGCTACGAGCACTACTTC	CASRPGLVVGYEHYF
TRBV5-6	.	TRBJ2-2	few	TGTGCCAGCAGCTTGGCCACTAGTCTCCCCGGGGAGCTGTTTTTT	CASSLATSLPGELFF
TRBV12-3/TRBV12-4	.	TRBJ2-5	.	TGTGCCAGCGGAGAAGAGACCCAGTACTTC	CASGEETQYF
TRBV2	.	TRBJ1-2	few	TGTGCCAGCAGTGATTCAACAGGGAATGACTATGGCTACACCTTC	CASSDSTGNDYGYTF
TRBV24-1	.	TRBJ2-3	.	TGTGCCACCAGTGCCCCCAGCGGAACAGACACAGATACGCAGTATTTT	CATSAPSGTDTDTQYF
TRBV12-3/TRBV12-4	.	TRBJ2-5	few	TGTGCCAGCAGTTTGAGCCAAAAGGAGACCCAGTACTTC	CASSLSQKETQYF
TRBV20-1	.	TRBJ2-7	.	TGCAGTTCTCGAACAGGGACCTACGAGCAGTACTTC	CSSRTGTYEQYF
TRBV5-6	.	TRBJ1-6	.	TGTGCCAGCAGCTTGCAGCTAGGGGGGGGGTCCTATAATTCACCCCTCCACTTT	CASSLQLGGGSYNSPLHF
TRBV20-1	TRBD1	TRBJ1-2	few	TGCAGTGCTCTTGGGGACAGGGAAATGAGTTTCTATGGCTACACCTTC	CSALGDREMSFYGYTF
TRBV29-1	.	TRBJ2-3	many	TGCAGCGTCCTGGCTAACCATACGCAGTATTTT	CSVLANHTQYF
TRBV11-2	.	TRBJ2-7	.	TGTGCCAGCAGCCCTACCCTCGTATTCTTCTACGAGCAGTACTTC	CASSPTLVFFYEQYF
TRBV27	.	TRBJ1-2	.	TGTGCCAGCAGTTTATCGCTGGGGAGCTATGGCTACACCTTC	CASSLSLGSYGYTF
TRBV20-1	TRBD1	TRBJ1-2	.	TGCAGTGCTAGATGGGGGACAGGGCTTGGCTATGGCTACACCTTC	CSARWGTGLGYGYTF
TRBV4-2	.	TRBJ2-5	.	TGTGCCGGCAGCCAGGTCGAAGAGACCCAGTACTTC	CAGSQVEETQYF
TRBV5-6	.	TRBJ2-7	few	TGTGCCAGCAGCTTGGGTAGGGGCCCCCGCGGAGAGCAGTACTTC	CASSLGRGPRGEQYF